This T cell receptor beta chain is drawn from a study of cytomegalovirus exposure and HLA in healthy donors. This clone is a singleton in its sample. Antigen: not known. Broader study findings: Listed as cytomegalovirus-associated were about 160 TCR beta chains. Later analysis placed DRB1 highest and HLA-C lowest in TCR association rates, which differed by HLA locus. Available immune exposure information was restricted to CMV serostatus only.

With V trimmed by 3 bases and J by 1 base, 3 bases remained unmatched. This CDR3 is built from 15 residues. Germline values: CDR1 SGDLS, CDR2 YYNGEE. The primer mix had 60 Vbeta and 13 Jbeta primers. Here immunoSEQ multiplex PCR was the method, and the copy in TCRdb shows in-frame clones only, minus some. The sample contains around 100,000 clones, about 77% of which appear only once. The source of this sequence is a woman aged 18-29 years in good health and CMV-seropositive. The genes are TRBV9 and TRBJ1-1, with 10 bases aligning to TRBD1. The material sequenced was PBMCs. CDR3 loop: CASSATGGGNTEAFF. The CDR3 DNA sequence: TGTGCCAGCAGCGCGACAGGGGGCGGGAACACTGAAGCTTTCTTT. Together with reference TRBV9 and TRBJ1-1, the CDR3 gives the full variable domain: DSGVTQTPKHLITATGQRVTLRCSPRSGDLSVYWYQQSLDQGLQFLIQYYNGEERAKGNILERFSAQQFPDLHSELNLSSLELGDSALYFCASSATGGGNTEAFFGQGTRLTVV.